This entry features one TCR beta chain sequence. Its antigen is still unknown. Trimming cost V 8 bases and J 7 bases; bases outside gene matches: 9. CDR3 size: 16 residues. Per the germline V gene, CDR1 is SGHTA and CDR2 is FQGNSA. This sample is part of a study of CD8 T cells in ankylosing spondylitis. Points from the study as a whole: In ankylosing spondylitis patients, matched synovial fluid reportedly showed significant enrichment of disease-linked clones.

By quantitative 5'-RACE with molecular barcodes, the TCR beta libraries were made. TCRdb re-analysed the 5' RACE reads in MiXCR, keeping a single row per CDR3 protein. The table has approximately 290,000 distinct CDR3 sequences, 20% seen once. The chain uses TRBV7-2 and TRBJ1-6; TRBD1 matches at 12 bases. The sequencing input was blood, either unsorted or a sorted T cell fraction (not recorded which). The sequence was collected from a female donor with ankylosing spondylitis or in good health (not recorded which). CDR3: CASQKRGQGANSPLHF. The DNA for the CDR3 is TGTGCCAGCCAGAAACGGGGACAGGGGGCCAATTCACCCCTCCACTTT. The full variable domain, its missing parts supplied by reference TRBV7-2 and TRBJ1-6, is GAGVSQSPSNKVTEKGKDVELRCDPISGHTALYWYRQSLGQGLEFLIYFQGNSAPDKSGLPSDRFSAERTGGSVSTLTIQRTQQEDSAVYLCASQKRGQGANSPLHFGNGTRLTVT.